The clone carrying this T cell receptor (beta chain) was seen at least ten times. Its specificity is not known. This sample is drawn from a study of Graves' ophthalmopathy and Graves' hyperthyroidism. About the study: Hyperthyroidism is called stable when no ophthalmopathy develops within 18 months of follow-up.

Beta-chain TCR CDR3 regions were amplified from RNA transcripts. The first round was an RT-PCR with HTBI primers, and the second round was a multiplex PCR. TCRdb itself ran the multiplex PCR reads through MiXCR, one entry per CDR3 protein. The sample consists of over a million distinct CDR3 sequences, roughly two fifths of them appearing once. Whole-study findings and limits: An approximately 82% specificity and approximately 88% sensitivity were achieved by a 13-signature model that separated ophthalmopathy from stable hyperthyroidism. The authors also found most expanded thyroid clonotypes above 0.001 frequency in blood.

The length of the CDR3 is 15 residues. V was pared by 6 bases and J by 7 bases, with 9 bases of the junction left unmatched. Germline assignment: CDR1 SGHRS and CDR2 YFSETQ. Specimen: peripheral blood or thyroid tissue (not recorded which). The V and J genes are TRBV5-1 and TRBJ1-6, with TRBD1 identical over 8 bases. The sequence derives from an adult man with Graves' hyperthyroidism. The CDR3 reads CASTPGRQGNSPLHF. CDR3 sequence (DNA): TGCGCCAGCACCCCGGGGAGACAGGGGAATTCACCCCTCCACTTT.